The present entry profiles one T cell receptor beta chain with its context. No antigen is known for it. The CDR3 length is 15 residues. The junction had 10 bases not matched to a gene; V was cut back by 4 bases and J by 4 bases. CDR1 and CDR2 from the germline V gene are SGHRS and YFSETQ. This sample was included in a study of T cell clones after liver transplantation. Study-level background: TCRbeta sequencing after a pre-transplant mixed lymphocyte reaction identified graft-donor-reactive clones, later tracked in post-transplant blood. HCV positivity affected three of eight recipients; the rest lacked autoimmune or viral indications.

Overall study findings and caveats: The donor-reactive repertoire was only partly measurable in two subjects, lacking donor cells.

Method: immunoSEQ multiplex PCR; TCRdb's copy keeps in-frame clones and lacks some. Of about 80,000 clones listed, roughly 80% are singletons. The sequence derives from a human patient who received a liver transplant. The graft donor may be the source of some T cells. Sequenced here: CD4+ T cells from blood, sampled 46 months after liver transplant. The V call is TRBV5-1, the J call TRBJ2-5; 7 nucleotides match TRBD2. The CDR3 loop is CASSHGGRRGETQYF. CDR3 coding DNA: TGCGCCAGCAGCCACGGGGGGAGAAGGGGAGAGACCCAGTACTTC.